The 23 T cell receptor beta chains given below trace back to one sample, sequenced in a study of blood T cell repertoires in COVID-19. Assay: immunoSEQ multiplex PCR; the TCRdb copy retains only in-frame clones and omits some. Among approximately 220,000 clones, 65% to 90% were seen once, and the ten largest hold 3.5% to 4.5%. The sequencing input was PBMCs or T cells enriched from blood (not recorded which). All receptors come from a woman in her forties with acute COVID-19.

This sequence joins TRBV5-6 and TRBJ1-2; D might be TRBD1 (5 bases). Germline CDR1 is SGHDT and CDR2 is YYEEEE. Trimming left V 1 base short and J 9 bases short, with 10 bases between. The CDR3 runs 12 residues. For the CDR3, the DNA is TGTGCCAGCAGCTTGTTTACAGGTAGCTACACCTTC. Translating gives CASSLFTGSYTF.

This clone was seen only a few times. The gene calls are TRBV28 and TRBJ2-3; 8 nucleotides align to TRBD2. This CDR3 spans 23 amino acids. Per germline, CDR1 MDHEN and CDR2 SYDVKM. Trimming took 1 base from V and 2 from J; bases not matched to a gene: 26. CDR3 in amino acids: CASSLLAGGLSLSGSSPTDTQYF. As DNA, the CDR3 is TGTGCCAGCAGTTTATTGGCGGGCGGGCTGTCTTTGAGCGGGAGTTCCCCCACAGATACGCAGTATTTT.

This clone was counted once. V gene TRBV28 combines with J gene TRBJ2-2, with TRBD1 identical over 7 bases. Per germline, CDR1 MDHEN and CDR2 SYDVKM. The CDR3 contains 16 residues. With V trimmed by 6 bases and J by 0 bases, 7 bases remained unmatched. The CDR3 DNA is TGTGCCAGCAGCCCAGACAGGGACGCGAACACCGGGGAGCTGTTTTTT. It is translated as CASSPDRDANTGELFF.

The chain uses TRBV28 and TRBJ1-2; 11 bases fit TRBD1. V lost 1 base to trimming and J lost 4 bases; unmatched junction nucleotides: 5. The CDR3 runs to 16 residues. Per the germline V gene, CDR1 is MDHEN and CDR2 is SYDVKM. CDR3 in DNA: TGTGCCAGCAGTTTATCACCCGGACAGGGGGCCTATGGCTACACCTTC. It specifies CASSLSPGQGAYGYTF.

V and J are TRBV6-6 and TRBJ1-2, with unresolved D. Trimming removed 5 bases at V and 0 bases at J, with 10 bases between. The CDR3 is 14 residues long. Germline V lookup: CDR1 MNHNY, CDR2 SVGAGI (reference sequence). The CDR3 nucleotides are TGTGCCAGCAGTACGGGATCCTCTAACTATGGCTACACCTTC. Translating it yields CASSTGSSNYGYTF.

Written as DNA, the CDR3 is TGTGCCAGCAGGGCTAGTGCTAGATCCTACGAGCAGTACTTC. Its protein product is CASRASARSYEQYF. The rearrangement uses TRBV2 and TRBJ2-7, with no clear D. This CDR3 is 14 amino acids long. Germline CDR1 reads SNHLY; CDR2 reads FYNNEI. Trimming took off 6 bases at V and 1 base at J, with 13 bases between the two ends.

V gene TRBV7-7 combines with J gene TRBJ2-1; 8 bases line up with TRBD2. This CDR3 comprises 15 residues. CDR1 and CDR2 (germline): SSHAT, FNYEAQ (reference sequence). The V gene end was trimmed by 4 bases and the J gene end by 4 bases; junction bases not matched to a gene: 6. CDR3 DNA: TGTGCCAGCAGCTCCTCACTAGCGGAATACAATGAGCAGTTCTTC. This sequence encodes CASSSSLAEYNEQFF.

The genes are TRBV6-2 or TRBV6-3 and TRBJ1-1; D uncertain. Germline-derived CDR1 and CDR2 are MNHEY and SVGEGT. The V gene lost 3 bases and the J gene lost 0 bases, with 11 bases spanning the gap. The CDR3 consists of 15 residues. Written as DNA, the CDR3 is TGTGCCAGCAGTTATTCCAGGATTGTGAACACTGAAGCTTTCTTT. Translation gives CASSYSRIVNTEAFF.

This rearrangement joins TRBV18 to TRBJ2-5; D is possibly TRBD1 (5 bases). The CDR3 runs to 12 residues. Germline V CDR1 and CDR2: KGHSH, LQKENI. V was clipped by 5 bases and J by 10 bases, with 14 bases between them. The CDR3 DNA is TGTGCCAGCTCAGCGGACACCGTGGTCCAGTACTTC. Residues: CASSADTVVQYF.

This CDR3 is CATRSAGAYMNTEAFF. In DNA, the CDR3 is TGTGCCACCCGTTCGGCGGGGGCCTACATGAACACTGAAGCTTTCTTT. The J gene is TRBJ1-1, the V gene TRBV10-3; D may be TRBD1 (6 bases). Looked up from germline, CDR1 is ENHRY and CDR2 is SYGVKD. V lost 10 bases to trimming and J lost 0 bases, with 21 bases between them. The CDR3 is made up of 16 amino acids.

The chain couples TRBV19 to TRBJ1-1; 7 nucleotides line up with TRBD1. CDR1 is LNHDA and CDR2 is SQIVND in the germline V gene (reference sequence). V dropped 4 bases and J dropped 3; count of bases not matched to a gene: 5. This CDR3 comprises 14 residues. As DNA, the CDR3 is TGTGCCAGTAGTAGACGACAGGGTGACACTGAAGCTTTCTTT. It translates to CASSRRQGDTEAFF.

This clone was seen only a few times. The rearrangement uses TRBV5-5 and TRBJ2-7, with TRBD2 as a possible D gene (6 bases). This CDR3 is 15 amino acids long. Germline CDR1 reads SGHKS; CDR2 reads YYEKEE (reference sequence). V lost 2 bases and J 2 bases, leaving 14 bases between the germline ends. The CDR3 region has the DNA TGTGCCAGCAGCTTAGGAGGGATCGGCGCCTACGAGCAGTACTTC. Translation: CASSLGGIGAYEQYF.

The chain combines TRBV9 with TRBJ2-2; D may be TRBD1 (7 bases). CDR1 is SGDLS and CDR2 is YYNGEE in the germline V gene. The CDR3 contains 17 residues. Deletions cut 2 bases from V and 3 bases from J, with 17 bases between. The CDR3 DNA reads TGTGCCAGCAGCGTCCCCCAGGAGGGGGCGGACACCGGGGAGCTGTTTTTT. Protein: CASSVPQEGADTGELFF. Full variable domain (outside the CDR3, taken from reference TRBV9 and TRBJ2-2): DSGVTQTPKHLITATGQRVTLRCSPRSGDLSVYWYQQSLDQGLQFLIQYYNGEERAKGNILERFSAQQFPDLHSELNLSSLELGDSALYFCASSVPQEGADTGELFFGEGSRLTVL.

V gene TRBV7-2 combines with J gene TRBJ2-7; the match to TRBD1 covers 11 bases. Germline CDR1 is SGHTA and CDR2 is FQGNSA. The CDR3 runs 15 residues. J gave up 3 bases and V 7 bases, and 8 bases lay outside the gene matches. The CDR3 protein is CASTLPGTGGYEQYF. The CDR3 DNA reads TGTGCCAGCACCCTCCCCGGGACAGGGGGCTACGAGCAGTACTTC.

This clone was detected a few times. The J gene is TRBJ1-1, the V gene TRBV11-3; 8 bases fit TRBD1. V was clipped by 7 bases and J by 1 base; unmatched bases: 5. The length of the CDR3 is 14 residues. Germline V gene data show CDR1 as SGHNT and CDR2 as YENEEA. CDR3 bases: TGTGCCAGCACCTCGACAGGGGCGAACACTGAAGCTTTCTTT. As protein: CASTSTGANTEAFF. Complete variable domain (other parts from reference TRBV11-3 and TRBJ1-1): EAGVVQSPRYKIIEKKQPVAFWCNPISGHNTLYWYLQNLGQGPELLIRYENEEAVDDSQLPKDRFSAERLKGVDSTLKIQPAELGDSAVYLCASTSTGANTEAFFGQGTRLTVV.

The chain recombines TRBV5-1 with TRBJ2-1; 10 nucleotides agree with TRBD1. CDR3 size: 15 residues. V gave up 4 bases and J gave up 2 bases; unmatched junction bases: 3. Germline CDR1 and CDR2: SGHRS and YFSETQ. CDR3 nucleotide sequence: TGCGCCAGCAGCCCGGGACAGGGGACCTACAATGAGCAGTTCTTC. This sequence encodes CASSPGQGTYNEQFF.

The chain couples TRBV28 to TRBJ1-2, with a possible D match to TRBD1 (5 bases). Germline lookup yields CDR1 MDHEN and CDR2 SYDVKM. This CDR3 region has 16 residues. The V end was cut by 4 bases, the J end by 8 bases, with 23 bases between. CDR3 sequence reads: CASSSPSGRATWGYTF. The CDR3 coding sequence is TGTGCCAGCAGTTCCCCCTCGGGCAGGGCAACTTGGGGCTACACCTTC.

The gene calls are TRBV19 and TRBJ1-1; 10 bases match TRBD1. The CDR3 loop spans 15 amino acids. The V and J ends lost 5 bases and 11 bases, in that order; junction bases with no gene match: 14. Per the germline V gene, CDR1 is LNHDA and CDR2 is SQIVND (reference sequence). The CDR3, as DNA: TGTGCCAGTAGTCGAATACTGAGACAGGGGGCTCACGCTTTCTTT. Its protein product is CASSRILRQGAHAFF.

This sequence joins TRBV5-1 and TRBJ2-3; TRBD2 agrees at 9 bases. Losses at the gene ends were 0 bases for V and 5 bases for J; bases not matched to a gene: 10. Germline V lookup: CDR1 SGHRS, CDR2 YFSETQ. This CDR3 region has 17 residues. Written as DNA, the CDR3 is TGCGCCAGCAGCTTGGGGCTAGCGGGATTCCTCGGAGATACGCAGTATTTT. It encodes CASSLGLAGFLGDTQYF.

This clone was seen a few times. This sequence joins TRBV7-2 and TRBJ2-3; D is uncertain. Germline CDR1 and CDR2: SGHTA and FQGNSA. V gave up 5 bases and J gave up 2 bases, with 5 bases separating them. This CDR3 comprises 12 residues. The chain's CDR3 is CASSRLTDTQYF. CDR3 DNA sequence: TGTGCCAGCAGCAGACTCACAGATACGCAGTATTTT. Using reference TRBV7-2 and TRBJ2-3 for the parts outside the CDR3, the full variable domain is GAGVSQSPSNKVTEKGKDVELRCDPISGHTALYWYRQSLGQGLEFLIYFQGNSAPDKSGLPSDRFSAERTGGSVSTLTIQRTQQEDSAVYLCASSRLTDTQYFGPGTRLTVL.

The chain employs TRBV2 and TRBJ2-2; 9 positions match TRBD2. Trimming removed 6 bases from V and 7 bases from J; junction bases left unmatched: 12. Germline V gives CDR1 SNHLY, CDR2 FYNNEI. The CDR3 has 16 amino acids. Here the CDR3 reads CASREYAGGPVGELFF. For the CDR3, the DNA is TGTGCCAGCAGAGAGTACGCGGGAGGGCCGGTCGGGGAGCTGTTTTTT.

The chain couples TRBV28 to TRBJ1-5; TRBD1 aligns across 9 bases. This CDR3 region has 16 residues. Germline-derived CDR1 and CDR2 are MDHEN and SYDVKM. V trimming: 6 bases; J trimming: 6 bases; junction bases outside the gene matches: 12. CDR3 bases: TGTGCCAGCAGCCCATCCCGGGACAGGGTCGGTCAGCCCCAGCATTTT. Translated, it gives CASSPSRDRVGQPQHF.

This chain uses TRBV5-1 with TRBJ2-1; 7 bases line up with TRBD1. V lost 5 bases and J lost 5; bases outside the gene matches: 13. The CDR3 has 16 amino acids. Germline lookup yields CDR1 SGHRS and CDR2 YFSETQ. This CDR3 reads CASSDRGGTQDNEQFF. The CDR3 DNA is TGCGCCAGCAGTGACAGAGGGGGCACCCAGGACAATGAGCAGTTCTTC.